This T cell receptor (beta chain) was sequenced in a study of CD8 T cells in ankylosing spondylitis. Regarding this clonotype: The antigen is not known.

V was pared by 8 bases and J by 5 bases, with 7 bases between. CDR1 and CDR2 from the germline V gene are MNHEY and SMNVEV (reference sequence). There are 10 residues in the CDR3. Molecular-barcoded quantitative 5'-RACE produced these TCR beta libraries. TCRdb fed the 5' RACE reads into MiXCR, producing one record per CDR3 protein. The table includes just over 350,000 distinct CDR3 sequences, roughly 20% detected once. Study conclusions and caveats: In reactive arthritis synovial fluid and blood, some motif variants had been reported before. Significant enrichment of disease-linked clones was reportedly seen in matched ankylosing spondylitis synovial fluid. Blood from ankylosing spondylitis patients appeared to carry a characteristic roughly eight-variant TCR beta motif.

This clonotype originated in a male donor with ankylosing spondylitis or in good health (not recorded which). V gene TRBV27 combines with J gene TRBJ2-7; D is undetermined. Sequencing was done on a sample of blood, either unsorted or a sorted T cell fraction (not recorded which). The CDR3 DNA reads TGTGCCAGCGGTGGGGACGAGCAGTACTTC. Protein product: CASGGDEQYF.